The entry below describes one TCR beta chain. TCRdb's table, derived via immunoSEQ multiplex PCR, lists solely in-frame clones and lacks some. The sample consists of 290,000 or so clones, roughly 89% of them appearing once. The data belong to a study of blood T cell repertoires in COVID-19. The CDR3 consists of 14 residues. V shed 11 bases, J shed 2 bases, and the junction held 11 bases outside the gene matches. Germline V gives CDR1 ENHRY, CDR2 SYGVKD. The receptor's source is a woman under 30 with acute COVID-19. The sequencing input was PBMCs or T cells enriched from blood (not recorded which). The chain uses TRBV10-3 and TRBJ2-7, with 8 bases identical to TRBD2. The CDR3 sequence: CAGSGGPRTYEQYF. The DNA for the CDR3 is TGTGCCGGGTCGGGAGGGCCCCGGACCTACGAGCAGTACTTC.